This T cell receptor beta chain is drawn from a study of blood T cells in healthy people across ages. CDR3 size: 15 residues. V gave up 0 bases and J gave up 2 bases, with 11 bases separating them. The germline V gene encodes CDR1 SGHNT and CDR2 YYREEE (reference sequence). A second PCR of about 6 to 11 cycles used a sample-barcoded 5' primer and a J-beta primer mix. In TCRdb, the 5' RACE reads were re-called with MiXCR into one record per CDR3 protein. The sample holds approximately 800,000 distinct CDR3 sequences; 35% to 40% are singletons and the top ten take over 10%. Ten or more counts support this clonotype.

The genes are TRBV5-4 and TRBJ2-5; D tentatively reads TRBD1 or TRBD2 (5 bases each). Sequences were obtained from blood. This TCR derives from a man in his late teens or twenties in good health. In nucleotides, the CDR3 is TGTGCCAGCAGCTTGGGGGACGGCCAACAAGAGACCCAGTACTTC. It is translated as CASSLGDGQQETQYF.